These 7 T cell receptor beta chains share one sample of origin, sequenced in a study of beta chain features in type 1 diabetes. Expressed TCRB transcripts were sequenced because the entire RNA isolate underwent reverse transcription. Clones were read by immunoSEQ multiplex PCR, and TCRdb kept only the in-frame ones, dropping some. This sample has about 740,000 clones; 13% occur once, and the top ten carry about 0.02%. The antigens of these receptors remain unknown. Regarding the study as a whole: TCRB CDR3s were moderately but significantly shorter in Type 1 diabetes patients in all four CD4+ subsets.

The sample consisted of naive CD4+ T cells from blood. These receptors originate from a man younger than 35 with type 1 diabetes.

The sample holds a few counts of this clone. This chain joins TRBV5-1 and TRBJ1-2, with unresolved D. V was pared by 0 bases and J by 5 bases, with 8 bases between. CDR1 and CDR2 from the germline V gene are SGHRS and YFSETQ. The CDR3 has 13 residues. In nucleotides, the CDR3 is TGCGCCAGCAGCTTGGTACGGGATTATGGCTACACCTTC. This sequence encodes CASSLVRDYGYTF. The variable domain in full, with the rest retrieved from reference TRBV5-1 and TRBJ1-2, is KAGVTQTPRYLIKTRGQQVTLSCSPISGHRSVSWYQQTPGQGLQFLFEYFSETQRNKGNFPGRFSGRQFSNSRSEMNVSTLELGDSALYLCASSLVRDYGYTFGSGTRLTVV.

Remarks on this clone: The same CDR3 arises from other DNA sequences in this sample as well. The V gene is TRBV2, the J gene TRBJ2-2, with 7 positions matching TRBD2. With V trimmed by 2 bases and J by 2 bases, 2 bases remained unmatched. The length of the CDR3 is 15 residues. Germline V gives CDR1 SNHLY, CDR2 FYNNEI. The CDR3 is CASSETGGNTGELFF. The CDR3 coding sequence is TGTGCCAGCAGTGAAACGGGGGGAAACACCGGGGAGCTGTTTTTT.

This clone was observed a handful of times. The rearrangement links TRBV2 to TRBJ2-2; D gene uncertain. The length of the CDR3 is 16 residues. The germline gives CDR1 SNHLY, CDR2 FYNNEI. The germline V and J ends were trimmed by 2 bases and 0 bases, with 10 bases remaining between them. The CDR3 reads CASSEYGPANTGELFF. The DNA of the CDR3 is TGTGCCAGCAGTGAATATGGCCCAGCGAACACCGGGGAGCTGTTTTTT. The variable domain in full, with the rest retrieved from reference TRBV2 and TRBJ2-2, is EPEVTQTPSHQVTQMGQEVILRCVPISNHLYFYWYRQILGQKVEFLVSFYNNEISEKSEIFDDQFSVERPDGSNFTLKIRSTKLEDSAMYFCASSEYGPANTGELFFGEGSRLTVL.

This clone was counted only a few times. This rearrangement joins TRBV5-1 to TRBJ2-7; D is ambiguous. CDR1 is SGHRS and CDR2 is YFSETQ in the germline V gene. Trimming took 1 base from V and 2 from J, leaving 10 bases between them. The length of the CDR3 is 14 residues. The CDR3 spells CASSLPDTAYEQYF. As DNA, the CDR3 is TGCGCCAGCAGCTTGCCAGATACGGCCTACGAGCAGTACTTC.

The chain is built from TRBV2 and TRBJ1-5; D remains ambiguous. CDR3 length: 14 residues. V lost 6 bases, J lost 6 bases, and 15 bases lay in between. Germline V gene lookup returns CDR1 SNHLY and CDR2 FYNNEI. This CDR3 reads CASSVTGSGQPQHF. CDR3 nucleotide sequence: TGTGCCAGCAGCGTCACCGGATCGGGTCAGCCCCAGCATTTT. Full variable domain (missing parts from reference TRBV2 and TRBJ1-5): EPEVTQTPSHQVTQMGQEVILRCVPISNHLYFYWYRQILGQKVEFLVSFYNNEISEKSEIFDDQFSVERPDGSNFTLKIRSTKLEDSAMYFCASSVTGSGQPQHFGDGTRLSIL.

The V gene is TRBV27, the J gene TRBJ2-6; maybe TRBD2 (6 bases). This CDR3 comprises 17 residues. Trimming left V 3 bases short and J 2 bases short, with 14 bases between. CDR1 is MNHEY and CDR2 is SMNVEV in the germline V gene (reference sequence). The CDR3 protein is CASSFGVSGAGANVLTF. The CDR3 region has the DNA TGTGCCAGCAGTTTCGGGGTATCGGGAGCTGGGGCCAACGTCCTGACTTTC. The full variable domain, rest sourced from reference TRBV27 and TRBJ2-6, is EAQVTQNPRYLITVTGKKLTVTCSQNMNHEYMSWYRQDPGLGLRQIYYSMNVEVTDKGDVPEGYKVSRKEKRNFPLILESPSPNQTSLYFCASSFGVSGAGANVLTFGAGSRLTVL.

This clone was counted between two and nine times. This chain uses TRBV4-1 with TRBJ2-3; 9 bases fit TRBD1. In germline, CDR1 is MGHRA, CDR2 YSYEKL. This CDR3 region has 17 residues. With V trimmed by 4 bases and J by 2 bases, 10 bases remained unmatched. The CDR3 here is CASSRQGQGIYTDTQYF. For the CDR3, the DNA is TGCGCCAGCAGCCGCCAGGGACAGGGCATCTACACAGATACGCAGTATTTT.